The next 17 T cell receptor beta chains were all read from a single sample in a study of blood T cell repertoires in COVID-19. TCRdb's copy holds only in-frame clones and misses some; the assay was immunoSEQ multiplex PCR. The sample shows approximately 240,000 clones, about nine tenths of them seen only once. Source material: PBMCs or T cells enriched from blood (not recorded which). The source of these receptors is a woman aged 25 to 39 with acute COVID-19.

V gene TRBV5-4 combines with J gene TRBJ2-3; 11 positions match TRBD1. This CDR3 has 15 amino acids. The germline V gene has CDR1 SGHNT and CDR2 YYREEE (reference sequence). V gave up 3 bases and J gave up 10 bases; unmatched junction bases: 10. The CDR3 region is CASSSGTGGPIAQYF. The CDR3 DNA reads as TGTGCCAGCAGCTCGGGGACAGGGGGGCCCATCGCGCAGTATTTT.

V is TRBV28 and J is TRBJ1-1; D gene ambiguous. The CDR3 has 14 amino acids. V lost 6 bases, J lost 1 base, and 12 bases lay in between. The V gene's germline CDR1 is MDHEN and CDR2 SYDVKM. In DNA form, the CDR3 reads TGTGCCAGCAGCCAGTGGCGGTGGAACACTGAAGCTTTCTTT. Translating gives CASSQWRWNTEAFF.

The CDR3 nucleotides read TGTGCCAGTAGTCGAATACTGCACTCTGGGGCCAACGTCCTGACTTTC. Its translation: CASSRILHSGANVLTF. The genes are TRBV19 and TRBJ2-6; D is uncertain. Germline CDR1 LNHDA, CDR2 SQIVND (reference sequence). This CDR3 spans 16 amino acids. V was cut by 5 bases and J by 0 bases, with 11 bases left in between.

This chain uses TRBV4-1 with TRBJ2-7; 9 positions match TRBD2. CDR3 length: 13 amino acids. CDR1 and CDR2 (germline): MGHRA, YSYEKL. The trim removed 4 bases at V and 8 bases at J, leaving 6 bases unmatched. As DNA, the CDR3 is TGCGCCAGCAGCCCCGGGACTAGCATGCAGCAGTACTTC. This encodes CASSPGTSMQQYF.

The chain recombines TRBV5-1 with TRBJ2-7, with D tentatively TRBD2 (6 bases). Germline V CDR1 and CDR2: SGHRS, YFSETQ. This CDR3 has 17 residues. V lost 4 bases and J lost 1, with 21 bases in between. In nucleotides, the CDR3 is TGCGCCAGCAGCGCGGGGTTGCGAGTCGGAACGTCCTACGAGCAGTACTTC. Translating it yields CASSAGLRVGTSYEQYF.

The chain employs TRBV18 and TRBJ1-4; D is perhaps TRBD1 (6 bases). Trimming removed 2 bases from V and 4 bases from J, with 14 bases in between. CDR3 length equals 16 residues. Per germline, CDR1 KGHSH and CDR2 LQKENI. The CDR3, as DNA: TGTGCCAGCTCACCAACGGGCAGGGGCATTAATGAAAAACTGTTTTTT. Its protein product is CASSPTGRGINEKLFF.

This sequence joins TRBV7-9 and TRBJ1-1; weak D call: TRBD1 (6 bases). V lost 6 bases and J 1 base, leaving 18 bases between the germline ends. The germline V gene has CDR1 SEHNR and CDR2 FQNEAQ (reference sequence). The CDR3 length is 16 residues. The CDR3 loop is CASSKYPGGTNTEAFF. CDR3 bases: TGTGCCAGCAGTAAATACCCGGGGGGCACGAACACTGAAGCTTTCTTT.

The chain is built from TRBV27 and TRBJ1-2; unclear D gene. Trimming stripped 6 bases from V and 7 bases from J, with 9 bases between. In germline, CDR1 is MNHEY, CDR2 SMNVEV (reference sequence). The CDR3 is 11 amino acids. The CDR3 DNA reads as TGTGCCAGCAGCCCTGGGAGTGGCTACACCTTC. As protein: CASSPGSGYTF.

This clone was seen once. This chain uses TRBV11-1 with TRBJ2-1, with D perhaps TRBD2 (5 bases). Trimming took 5 bases from V and 3 from J, leaving 14 bases between them. The CDR3 runs 15 residues. Germline CDR1 and CDR2: SGHAT and FQDESV (reference sequence). This chain's CDR3 is CASSAAPSGYNEQFF. The CDR3 bases are TGTGCCAGCAGCGCCGCTCCCAGCGGCTACAATGAGCAGTTCTTC.

The chain couples TRBV6-5 to TRBJ2-2; possibly TRBD1 for D (5 bases). CDR3 size: 13 residues. Trimming shortened V by 7 bases and J by 5 bases, and 11 bases separated the two germline ends. Looked up from germline, CDR1 is MNHEY and CDR2 is SVGAGI. This CDR3 reads CASTLDKTGELFF. Here the CDR3 DNA reads TGTGCCAGCACCCTGGACAAGACCGGGGAGCTGTTTTTT.

The gene calls are TRBV2 and TRBJ1-3; D is uncertain. The CDR3 is 14 residues long. V lost 3 bases to trimming and J lost 0 bases, with 6 bases between them. Germline V gene data show CDR1 as SNHLY and CDR2 as FYNNEI. The CDR3 protein is CASSDLFSGNTIYF. For the CDR3, the DNA is TGTGCCAGCAGTGACCTTTTCTCTGGAAACACCATATATTTT.

The genes are TRBV2 and TRBJ1-5, with unresolved D. V was trimmed by 7 bases and J by 5 bases, leaving 9 bases between them. This CDR3 is built from 12 residues. Germline V gene lookup returns CDR1 SNHLY and CDR2 FYNNEI. CDR3 amino acids: CASTGIDQPQHF. The CDR3, as DNA: TGTGCCAGCACCGGTATAGATCAGCCCCAGCATTTT.

This chain connects TRBV7-6 to TRBJ1-5, with 8 bases that match TRBD1. Germline trimming cut 1 base from V and 6 bases from J; bases unmatched to any gene: 8. Germline loops: CDR1 SGHVS, CDR2 FNYEAQ. The CDR3 is 16 residues long. In DNA form, the CDR3 reads TGTGCCAGCAGCTTAGAGGCTGGACAGGGTATTCAGCCCCAGCATTTT. This sequence encodes CASSLEAGQGIQPQHF. The full variable domain, its missing parts supplied by reference TRBV7-6 and TRBJ1-5, is GAGVSQSPRYKVTKRGQDVALRCDPISGHVSLYWYRQALGQGPEFLTYFNYEAQQDKSGLPNDRFSAERPEGSISTLTIQRTEQRDSAMYRCASSLEAGQGIQPQHFGDGTRLSIL.

The J gene is TRBJ1-1, the V gene TRBV11-1; no definite D call. Trimming took 1 base from V and 11 from J, leaving 14 bases between them. CDR1 is SGHAT, CDR2 FQDESV, per germline (reference sequence). This CDR3 comprises 13 residues. CDR3 amino acids: CASSLDPRGYAFF. Written as DNA, the CDR3 is TGTGCCAGCAGCTTAGACCCACGCGGGTACGCTTTCTTT.

The chain has TRBV7-2 and TRBJ1-3, with D maybe TRBD1 (6 bases). From germline, CDR1 is SGHTA and CDR2 FQGNSA. Trimming took off 1 base at V and 0 bases at J, with 10 bases between the two ends. The CDR3 is 16 amino acids. CDR3 residues: CASSLGGGFSGNTIYF. DNA for the CDR3: TGTGCCAGCAGCTTAGGAGGGGGTTTCTCTGGAAACACCATATATTTT.

This clone was seen only a few times. V gene TRBV7-9 combines with J gene TRBJ1-1, with TRBD1 as a possible D gene (5 bases). Germline CDR1 and CDR2: SEHNR and FQNEAQ (reference sequence). Trimming stripped 3 bases from V and 0 bases from J, with 8 bases between. This CDR3 spans 14 amino acids. CDR3 in amino acids: CASSLGLMNTEAFF. The CDR3 nucleotides read TGTGCCAGCAGCTTGGGGCTAATGAACACTGAAGCTTTCTTT.

The chain links TRBV3-1 (or the pseudogene TRBV3-2) to TRBJ2-4; 7 nucleotides line up with TRBD2. Germline assignment: CDR1 LGHDT and CDR2 YNNKEL (reference sequence). V shed 1 base, J shed 3 bases, and the junction held 6 bases outside the gene matches. The CDR3 totals 16 residues. The CDR3 loop is CASSQVGGRVKNIQYF. CDR3 in DNA: TGTGCCAGCAGCCAAGTCGGGGGGAGGGTCAAAAACATTCAGTACTTC.